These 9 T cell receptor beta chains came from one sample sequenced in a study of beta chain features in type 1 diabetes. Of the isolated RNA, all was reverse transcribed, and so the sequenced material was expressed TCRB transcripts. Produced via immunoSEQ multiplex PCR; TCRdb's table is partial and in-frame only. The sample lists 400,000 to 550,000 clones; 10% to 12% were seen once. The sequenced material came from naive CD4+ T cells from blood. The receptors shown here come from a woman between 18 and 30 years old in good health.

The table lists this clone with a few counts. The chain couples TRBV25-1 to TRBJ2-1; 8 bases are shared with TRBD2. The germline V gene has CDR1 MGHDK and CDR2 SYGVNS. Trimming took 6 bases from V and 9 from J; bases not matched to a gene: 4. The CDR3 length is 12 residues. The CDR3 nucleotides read TGTGCCAGCAGGGGTAGCGGGGCTGAGCAGTTCTTC. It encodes CASRGSGAEQFF.

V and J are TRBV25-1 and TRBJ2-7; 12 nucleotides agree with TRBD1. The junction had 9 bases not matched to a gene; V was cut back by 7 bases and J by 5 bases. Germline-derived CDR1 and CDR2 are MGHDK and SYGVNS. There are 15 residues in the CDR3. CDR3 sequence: CASMLGQGASDEQYF. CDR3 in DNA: TGTGCCAGCATGTTGGGACAGGGGGCTTCTGACGAGCAGTACTTC.

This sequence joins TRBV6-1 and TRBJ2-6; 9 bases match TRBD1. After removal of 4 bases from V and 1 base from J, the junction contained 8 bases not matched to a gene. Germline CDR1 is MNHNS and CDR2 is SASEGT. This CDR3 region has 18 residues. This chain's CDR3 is CASSAAGQGTSGANVLTF. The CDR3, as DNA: TGTGCCAGCAGTGCCGCGGGACAGGGTACTTCTGGGGCCAACGTCCTGACTTTC.

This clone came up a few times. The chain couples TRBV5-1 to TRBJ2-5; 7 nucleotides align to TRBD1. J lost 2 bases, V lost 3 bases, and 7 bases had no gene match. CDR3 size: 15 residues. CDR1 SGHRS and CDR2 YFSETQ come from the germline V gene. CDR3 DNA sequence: TGCGCCAGCAGCTCCTTACCGACAGGGCAAGAGACCCAGTACTTC. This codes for CASSSLPTGQETQYF.

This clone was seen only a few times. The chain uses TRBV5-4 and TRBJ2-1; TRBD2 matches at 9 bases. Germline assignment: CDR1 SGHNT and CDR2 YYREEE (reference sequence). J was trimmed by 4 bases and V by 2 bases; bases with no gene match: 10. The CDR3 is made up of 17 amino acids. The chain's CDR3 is CASSFQPGTSSYNEQFF. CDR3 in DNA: TGTGCCAGCAGCTTTCAACCCGGGACTAGCTCGTACAATGAGCAGTTCTTC.

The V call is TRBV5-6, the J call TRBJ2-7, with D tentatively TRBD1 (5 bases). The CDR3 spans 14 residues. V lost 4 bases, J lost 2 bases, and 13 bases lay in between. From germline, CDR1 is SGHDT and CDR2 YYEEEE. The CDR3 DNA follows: TGTGCCAGCAGCCCGCAGGGTCATACCTACGAGCAGTACTTC. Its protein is CASSPQGHTYEQYF.

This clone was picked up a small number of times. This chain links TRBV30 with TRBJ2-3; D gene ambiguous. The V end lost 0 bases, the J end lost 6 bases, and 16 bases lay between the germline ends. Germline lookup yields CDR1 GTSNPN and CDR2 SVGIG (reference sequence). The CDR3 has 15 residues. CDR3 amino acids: CAWSVLTAREDTQYF. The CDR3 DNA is TGTGCCTGGAGTGTACTAACAGCCAGAGAGGATACGCAGTATTTT.

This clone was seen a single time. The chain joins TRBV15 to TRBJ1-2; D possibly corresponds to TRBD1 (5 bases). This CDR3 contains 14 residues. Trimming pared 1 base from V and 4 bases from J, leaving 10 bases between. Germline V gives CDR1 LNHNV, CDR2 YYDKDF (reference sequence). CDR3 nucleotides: TGTGCCACCAGCAGAGCCCGGGACTTCTATGGCTACACCTTC. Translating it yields CATSRARDFYGYTF. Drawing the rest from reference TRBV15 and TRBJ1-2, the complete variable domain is DAMVIQNPRYQVTQFGKPVTLSCSQTLNHNVMYWYQQKSSQAPKLLFHYYDKDFNNEADTPDNFQSRRPNTSFCFLDIRSPGLGDTAMYLCATSRARDFYGYTFGSGTRLTVV.

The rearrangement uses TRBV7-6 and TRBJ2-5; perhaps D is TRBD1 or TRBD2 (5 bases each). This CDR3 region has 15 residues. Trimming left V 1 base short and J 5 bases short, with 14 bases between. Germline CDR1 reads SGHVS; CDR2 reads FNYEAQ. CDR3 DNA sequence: TGTGCCAGCAGCTTAGGGGGGACCTCTGAGGAGACCCAGTACTTC. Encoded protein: CASSLGGTSEETQYF.